The clone carrying this T cell receptor beta chain was found many times. TCRdb re-called the reads with MiXCR, one entry per CDR3 protein. Counted here are 150,000 to 200,000 distinct CDR3 sequences, nearly 9.5% occurring once; the ten biggest clones make up about 4.6%. The CDR3 sequence is 15 residues long. V lost 6 bases to trimming and J lost 4 bases, with 16 bases between them. This specimen comes from a study of T cell repertoires in cytomegalovirus infection. The wider study: A matching HLA type, together with CMV infection, was signaled by public TCR beta signatures.

The sample taken for sequencing was PBMCs. This clonotype originated in a human donor in good health (CMV status not recorded). Some clones in this sample may be carry-over from other donors' samples. The chain employs TRBV12-3 or TRBV12-4 and TRBJ1-5; a possible D gene is TRBD1 (5 bases). CDR3 protein: CASSISGTGNQPQHF. The CDR3 coding sequence is TGTGCCAGCAGCATCTCGGGGACGGGGAATCAGCCCCAGCATTTT.